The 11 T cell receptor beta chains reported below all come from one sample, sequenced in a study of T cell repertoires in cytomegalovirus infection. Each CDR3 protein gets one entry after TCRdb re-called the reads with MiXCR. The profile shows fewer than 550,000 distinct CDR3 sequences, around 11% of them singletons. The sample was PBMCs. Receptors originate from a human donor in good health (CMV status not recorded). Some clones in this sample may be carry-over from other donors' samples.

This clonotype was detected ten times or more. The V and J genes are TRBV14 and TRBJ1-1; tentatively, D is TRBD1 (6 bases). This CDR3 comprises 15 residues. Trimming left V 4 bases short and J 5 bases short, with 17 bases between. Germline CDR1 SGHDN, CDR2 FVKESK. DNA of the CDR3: TGTGCCAGCAGCCGCCCCCCCCAGGGGTATACTGAAGCTTTCTTT. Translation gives CASSRPPQGYTEAFF. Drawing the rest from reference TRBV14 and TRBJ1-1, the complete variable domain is EAGVTQFPSHSVIEKGQTVTLRCDPISGHDNLYWYRRVMGKEIKFLLHFVKESKQDESGMPNNRFLAERTGGTYSTLKVQPAELEDSGVYFCASSRPPQGYTEAFFGQGTRLTVV.

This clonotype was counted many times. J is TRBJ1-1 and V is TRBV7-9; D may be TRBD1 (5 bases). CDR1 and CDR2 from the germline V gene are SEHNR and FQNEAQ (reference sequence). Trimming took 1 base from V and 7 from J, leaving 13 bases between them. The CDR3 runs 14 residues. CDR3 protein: CASSLEGLGYEAFF. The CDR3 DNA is TGTGCCAGCAGCTTAGAGGGGCTGGGGTATGAAGCTTTCTTT.

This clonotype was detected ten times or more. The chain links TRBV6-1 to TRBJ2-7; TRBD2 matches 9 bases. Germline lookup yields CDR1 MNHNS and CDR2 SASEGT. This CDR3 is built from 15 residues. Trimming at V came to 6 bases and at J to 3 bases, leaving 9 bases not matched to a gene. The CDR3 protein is CASRSLAGNYYEQYF. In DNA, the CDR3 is TGTGCCAGCAGGTCCCTAGCGGGGAACTACTACGAGCAGTACTTC.

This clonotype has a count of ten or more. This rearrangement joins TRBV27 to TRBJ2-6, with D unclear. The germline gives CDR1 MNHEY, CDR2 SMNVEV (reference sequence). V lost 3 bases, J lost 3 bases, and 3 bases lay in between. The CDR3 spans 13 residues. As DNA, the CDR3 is TGTGCCAGCAGTTTTCGTGGGGCCAACGTCCTGACTTTC. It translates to CASSFRGANVLTF.

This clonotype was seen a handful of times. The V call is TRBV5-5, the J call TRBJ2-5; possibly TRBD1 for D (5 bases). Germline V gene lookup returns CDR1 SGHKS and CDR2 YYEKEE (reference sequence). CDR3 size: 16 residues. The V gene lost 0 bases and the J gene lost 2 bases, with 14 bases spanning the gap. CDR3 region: CASSLGIAGNQETQYF. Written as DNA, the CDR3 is TGTGCCAGCAGCTTGGGAATAGCAGGGAATCAAGAGACCCAGTACTTC. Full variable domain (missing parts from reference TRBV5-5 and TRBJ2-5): DAGVTQSPTHLIKTRGQQVTLRCSPISGHKSVSWYQQVLGQGPQFIFQYYEKEERGRGNFPDRFSARQFPNYSSELNVNALLLGDSALYLCASSLGIAGNQETQYFGPGTRLLVL.

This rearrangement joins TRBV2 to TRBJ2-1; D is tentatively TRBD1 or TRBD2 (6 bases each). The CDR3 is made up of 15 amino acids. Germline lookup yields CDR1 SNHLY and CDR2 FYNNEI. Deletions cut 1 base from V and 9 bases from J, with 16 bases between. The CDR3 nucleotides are TGTGCCAGCAGTGAAGAGCCGGGGGCTTCCGGTGAGCAGTTCTTC. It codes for CASSEEPGASGEQFF. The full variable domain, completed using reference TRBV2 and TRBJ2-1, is EPEVTQTPSHQVTQMGQEVILRCVPISNHLYFYWYRQILGQKVEFLVSFYNNEISEKSEIFDDQFSVERPDGSNFTLKIRSTKLEDSAMYFCASSEEPGASGEQFFGPGTRLTVL.

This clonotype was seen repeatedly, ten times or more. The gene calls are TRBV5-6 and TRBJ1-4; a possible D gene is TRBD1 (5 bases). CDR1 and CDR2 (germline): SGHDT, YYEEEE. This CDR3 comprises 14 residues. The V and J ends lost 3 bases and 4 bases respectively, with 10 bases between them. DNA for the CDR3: TGTGCCAGCAGCTCGAAGGGGTTTAATGAAAAACTGTTTTTT. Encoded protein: CASSSKGFNEKLFF.

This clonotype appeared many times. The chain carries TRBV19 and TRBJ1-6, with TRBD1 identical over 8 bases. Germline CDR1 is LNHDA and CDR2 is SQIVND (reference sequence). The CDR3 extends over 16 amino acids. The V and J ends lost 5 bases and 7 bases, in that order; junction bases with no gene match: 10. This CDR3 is CASSLPMTGENSPLHF. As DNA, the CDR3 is TGTGCCAGTAGTCTGCCAATGACAGGGGAGAATTCACCCCTCCACTTT.

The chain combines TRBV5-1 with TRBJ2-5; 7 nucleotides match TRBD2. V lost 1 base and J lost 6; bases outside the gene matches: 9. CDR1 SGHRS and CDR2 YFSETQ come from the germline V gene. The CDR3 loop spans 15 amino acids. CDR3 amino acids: CASSLSGTPSKTQYF. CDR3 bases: TGCGCCAGCAGCTTGAGCGGGACTCCTAGTAAGACCCAGTACTTC. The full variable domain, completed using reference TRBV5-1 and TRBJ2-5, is KAGVTQTPRYLIKTRGQQVTLSCSPISGHRSVSWYQQTPGQGLQFLFEYFSETQRNKGNFPGRFSGRQFSNSRSEMNVSTLELGDSALYLCASSLSGTPSKTQYFGPGTRLLVL.

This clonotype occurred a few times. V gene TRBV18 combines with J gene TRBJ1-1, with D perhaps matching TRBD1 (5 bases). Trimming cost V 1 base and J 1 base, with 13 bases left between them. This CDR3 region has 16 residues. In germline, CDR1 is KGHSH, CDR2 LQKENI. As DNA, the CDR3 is TGTGCCAGCTCACCACTTGGGGGTCGGCGGAACACTGAAGCTTTCTTT. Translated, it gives CASSPLGGRRNTEAFF.

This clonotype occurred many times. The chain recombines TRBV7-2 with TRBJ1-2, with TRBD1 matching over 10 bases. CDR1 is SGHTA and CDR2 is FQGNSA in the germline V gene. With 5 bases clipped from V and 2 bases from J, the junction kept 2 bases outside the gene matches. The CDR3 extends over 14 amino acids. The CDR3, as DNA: TGTGCCAGCAGCGACAGGGGGCTGAACTATGGCTACACCTTC. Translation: CASSDRGLNYGYTF.